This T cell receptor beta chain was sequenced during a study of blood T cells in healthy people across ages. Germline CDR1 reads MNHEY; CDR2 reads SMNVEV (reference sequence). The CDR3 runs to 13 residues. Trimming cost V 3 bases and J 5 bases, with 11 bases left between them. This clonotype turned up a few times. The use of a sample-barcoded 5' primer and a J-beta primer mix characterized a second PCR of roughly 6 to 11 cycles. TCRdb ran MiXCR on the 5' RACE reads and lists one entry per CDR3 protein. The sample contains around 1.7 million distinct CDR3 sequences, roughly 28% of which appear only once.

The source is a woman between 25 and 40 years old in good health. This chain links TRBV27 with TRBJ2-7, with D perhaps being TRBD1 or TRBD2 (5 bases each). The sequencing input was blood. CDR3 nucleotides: TGTGCCAGCAGTTTGGGGGTTGGGAACGAGCAGTACTTC. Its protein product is CASSLGVGNEQYF.